This T cell receptor beta chain was documented in a study of cytomegalovirus exposure and HLA in healthy donors. Study-level background: As released early, the data held 70 million to 100 million unique TCRs from HLA-typed donors.

The PCR ran on 60 Vbeta and 13 Jbeta primers. Sequencing used immunoSEQ multiplex PCR; TCRdb keeps in-frame clones, though not all of them. The sample holds approximately 160,000 clones, 65% to 85% seen once. The junction had 4 bases not matched to a gene; V was cut back by 1 base and J by 4 bases. This CDR3 comprises 16 residues. CDR1 is LNHDA, CDR2 SQIVND, per germline (reference sequence). The rearrangement links TRBV19 to TRBJ2-2; 9 positions match TRBD1. The source is a woman aged 40 to 55 in good health and CMV-seropositive. Sequenced material: PBMCs. This CDR3 is CASSIGVTGGTGELFF. In DNA, the CDR3 is TGTGCCAGTAGTATAGGAGTGACAGGGGGCACCGGGGAGCTGTTTTTT.